These T cell receptor beta chains were read from a single sample in a study of neurological immune-mediated disorders. TCRdb analysed the 5' RACE reads with MiXCR anew, one entry per CDR3 protein. Of fewer than 65,000 distinct CDR3 sequences listed, 4.2% are singletons. The specimen sequenced was PBMCs. The receptor source for this set is a man aged 45-65 years with multiple sclerosis. The CDR3 runs from the conserved cysteine through the conserved F or W. The order of the fields is D gene, J gene, V gene, clone size, CDR3 protein, CDR3 DNA. The D gene is left open where the match is weak. Clone size is given for some rows only: seen once, a few or many times, or a class if the clone is expanded.

d_gene: .
j_gene: TRBJ2-2
v_gene: TRBV6-1
abundance: many
CDR3aa: CASDSGNTGELFF
CDR3nt: TGTGCCAGCGACTCGGGAAACACCGGGGAGCTGTTTTTT

d_gene: .
j_gene: TRBJ1-1
v_gene: TRBV5-1
abundance: many
CDR3aa: CASSLSGDTEAFF
CDR3nt: TGCGCCAGCAGCTTATCGGGAGACACTGAAGCTTTCTTT

d_gene: .
j_gene: TRBJ2-2
v_gene: TRBV7-9
abundance: many
CDR3aa: CASSATRSGELFF
CDR3nt: TGTGCCAGCAGCGCTACAAGGTCGGGGGAGCTGTTTTTT

d_gene: TRBD2
j_gene: TRBJ2-3
v_gene: TRBV20-1
abundance: many
CDR3aa: CSARASGSTDTQYF
CDR3nt: TGCAGTGCTAGAGCTAGCGGGAGTACAGATACGCAGTATTTT

d_gene: .
j_gene: TRBJ2-1
v_gene: TRBV29-1
abundance: many
CDR3aa: CSVEERGNEQFF
CDR3nt: TGCAGCGTTGAAGAAAGGGGCAATGAGCAGTTCTTC

d_gene: TRBD2
j_gene: TRBJ2-1
v_gene: TRBV20-1
abundance: .
CDR3aa: CSARDMVLAGVLNEQFF
CDR3nt: TGCAGTGCTAGAGATATGGTTCTAGCGGGAGTTCTCAATGAGCAGTTCTTC

d_gene: TRBD2
j_gene: TRBJ2-7
v_gene: TRBV4-1
abundance: many
CDR3aa: CASSQASGRDYEQYF
CDR3nt: TGCGCCAGCAGCCAGGCTAGCGGGAGAGATTACGAGCAGTACTTC

d_gene: .
j_gene: TRBJ2-2
v_gene: TRBV29-1
abundance: many
CDR3aa: CSVETGSSNTGELFF
CDR3nt: TGCAGCGTTGAGACGGGAAGCTCGAACACCGGGGAGCTGTTTTTT

d_gene: TRBD1
j_gene: TRBJ1-1
v_gene: TRBV9
abundance: many
CDR3aa: CASSGENRGSTEAFF
CDR3nt: TGTGCCAGCAGCGGAGAAAACAGGGGAAGCACTGAAGCTTTCTTT

d_gene: TRBD1
j_gene: TRBJ2-1
v_gene: TRBV7-9
abundance: many
CDR3aa: CASSWLGTGDTNEQFF
CDR3nt: TGTGCCAGCAGCTGGCTCGGGACAGGGGATACCAATGAGCAGTTCTTC

d_gene: .
j_gene: TRBJ2-2
v_gene: TRBV27
abundance: few
CDR3aa: CATTLRGGFTGELFF
CDR3nt: TGTGCCACCACCCTTAGAGGGGGATTCACCGGGGAGCTGTTTTTT

d_gene: .
j_gene: TRBJ2-5
v_gene: TRBV7-2
abundance: many
CDR3aa: CASSQLEIQETQYF
CDR3nt: TGTGCCAGCAGCCAACTAGAAATTCAAGAGACCCAGTACTTC

d_gene: TRBD2
j_gene: TRBJ2-1
v_gene: TRBV6-6
abundance: many
CDR3aa: CASSRTSGAYNEQFF
CDR3nt: TGTGCCAGCAGTAGGACTAGCGGAGCCTACAATGAGCAGTTCTTC

d_gene: .
j_gene: TRBJ1-5
v_gene: TRBV20-1
abundance: many
CDR3aa: CSARYRGNQPQHF
CDR3nt: TGCAGTGCTAGGTACAGGGGCAATCAGCCCCAGCATTTT

d_gene: TRBD1
j_gene: TRBJ1-1
v_gene: TRBV5-1
abundance: medium-sized
CDR3aa: CASSYSGTANTEAFF
CDR3nt: TGCGCCAGCAGCTACTCCGGGACAGCGAACACTGAAGCTTTCTTT

d_gene: .
j_gene: TRBJ2-3
v_gene: TRBV11-2
abundance: .
CDR3aa: CASSFRLGGPDTQYF
CDR3nt: TGTGCCAGCAGCTTTAGGCTAGGGGGACCAGATACGCAGTATTTT

d_gene: .
j_gene: TRBJ1-4
v_gene: TRBV7-2
abundance: many
CDR3aa: CASSRMGTVDNEKLFF
CDR3nt: TGTGCCAGCAGCCGGATGGGGACTGTGGATAATGAAAAACTGTTTTTT

d_gene: .
j_gene: TRBJ1-4
v_gene: TRBV20-1
abundance: .
CDR3aa: CSARAPSGAGKLFF
CDR3nt: TGCAGTGCTAGAGCCCCCTCGGGGGCTGGGAAACTGTTTTTT

d_gene: TRBD2
j_gene: TRBJ2-7
v_gene: TRBV20-1
abundance: .
CDR3aa: CSATPSSGQAYEQYF
CDR3nt: TGCAGTGCTACTCCCTCTAGCGGGCAAGCCTACGAGCAGTACTTC

d_gene: .
j_gene: TRBJ2-7
v_gene: TRBV28
abundance: many
CDR3aa: CASKKGYEQYF
CDR3nt: TGTGCCAGCAAGAAGGGCTACGAGCAGTACTTC

d_gene: .
j_gene: TRBJ2-7
v_gene: TRBV5-1
abundance: few
CDR3aa: CASSPRDGGAYEQYF
CDR3nt: TGCGCCAGCAGCCCGAGGGACGGGGGAGCCTACGAGCAGTACTTC

d_gene: TRBD1
j_gene: TRBJ2-7
v_gene: TRBV20-1
abundance: few
CDR3aa: CSAAWTGSGYEQYF
CDR3nt: TGCAGTGCCGCCTGGACAGGTTCGGGGTACGAGCAGTACTTC

d_gene: .
j_gene: TRBJ2-7
v_gene: TRBV5-1
abundance: many
CDR3aa: CASSPGLKGGEQYF
CDR3nt: TGCGCCAGCAGCCCTGGACTCAAAGGGGGCGAGCAGTACTTC

d_gene: TRBD2
j_gene: TRBJ2-7
v_gene: TRBV5-1
abundance: many
CDR3aa: CASSLGTSGRKAYEQYF
CDR3nt: TGCGCCAGCAGCTTGGGGACTAGCGGGAGAAAAGCCTACGAGCAGTACTTC

d_gene: .
j_gene: TRBJ1-2
v_gene: TRBV5-1
abundance: many
CDR3aa: CASSLGSGRNDGYTF
CDR3nt: TGCGCCAGCAGCTTAGGTTCCGGCCGCAATGATGGCTACACCTTC

d_gene: .
j_gene: TRBJ2-1
v_gene: TRBV4-1
abundance: many
CDR3aa: CASSQEWGSYNEQFF
CDR3nt: TGCGCCAGCAGCCAAGAATGGGGGAGCTACAATGAGCAGTTCTTC

d_gene: .
j_gene: TRBJ2-5
v_gene: TRBV2
abundance: many
CDR3aa: CASSGAAYQETQYF
CDR3nt: TGTGCCAGCAGTGGGGCAGCTTACCAAGAGACCCAGTACTTC

d_gene: TRBD1
j_gene: TRBJ2-4
v_gene: TRBV5-8
abundance: many
CDR3aa: CASSVRNDFLGQRIQYF
CDR3nt: TGTGCCAGCAGCGTGCGGAATGATTTCTTGGGACAGCGGATTCAGTACTTC

d_gene: TRBD1
j_gene: TRBJ2-3
v_gene: TRBV7-2
abundance: few
CDR3aa: CASSSGQDTDTQYF
CDR3nt: TGTGCCAGCAGCTCCGGACAGGACACAGATACGCAGTATTTT

d_gene: .
j_gene: TRBJ1-3
v_gene: TRBV4-1
abundance: few
CDR3aa: CASSQALDSSGNTIYF
CDR3nt: TGCGCCAGCAGCCAAGCCCTGGACAGCTCTGGAAACACCATATATTTT

d_gene: .
j_gene: TRBJ2-7
v_gene: TRBV5-1
abundance: few
CDR3aa: CASSLGGTASYEQYF
CDR3nt: TGCGCCAGCAGCCTGGGGGGGACAGCCTCCTACGAGCAGTACTTC

d_gene: .
j_gene: TRBJ2-1
v_gene: TRBV10-2
abundance: many
CDR3aa: CASSDFGTRGNEQFF
CDR3nt: TGCGCCAGCAGTGACTTCGGGACCCGCGGCAATGAGCAGTTCTTC

d_gene: .
j_gene: TRBJ2-7
v_gene: TRBV10-3
abundance: many
CDR3aa: CAISSDKGGGIHEQYF
CDR3nt: TGTGCCATCAGTTCTGACAAAGGAGGGGGCATCCACGAGCAGTACTTC

d_gene: .
j_gene: TRBJ1-2
v_gene: TRBV4-1
abundance: many
CDR3aa: CASSLVRGHGYTF
CDR3nt: TGCGCCAGCAGCCTCGTCAGGGGCCATGGCTACACCTTC

d_gene: TRBD2
j_gene: TRBJ2-5
v_gene: TRBV5-1
abundance: .
CDR3aa: CASSFSGGHQETQYF
CDR3nt: TGCGCCAGTAGCTTTAGCGGGGGGCACCAAGAGACCCAGTACTTC

d_gene: TRBD2
j_gene: TRBJ2-4
v_gene: TRBV20-1
abundance: medium-sized
CDR3aa: CSAREALAARNIQYF
CDR3nt: TGCAGTGCTAGAGAAGCCCTAGCGGCGCGAAACATTCAGTACTTC

d_gene: .
j_gene: TRBJ1-1
v_gene: TRBV4-1
abundance: many
CDR3aa: CASSPVSIRDTEAFF
CDR3nt: TGCGCCAGCAGCCCCGTCAGCATTAGGGACACTGAAGCTTTCTTT

d_gene: TRBD2
j_gene: TRBJ2-1
v_gene: TRBV20-1
abundance: few
CDR3aa: CSARLAGGSGNEQFF
CDR3nt: TGCAGTGCCAGACTAGCGGGAGGGTCCGGAAATGAGCAGTTCTTC

d_gene: TRBD1
j_gene: TRBJ1-3
v_gene: TRBV5-1
abundance: many
CDR3aa: CASSQDRANTIYF
CDR3nt: TGCGCCAGCAGTCAGGACAGGGCGAACACCATATATTTT

d_gene: .
j_gene: TRBJ1-1
v_gene: TRBV4-1
abundance: many
CDR3aa: CASSAGFGDAEAFF
CDR3nt: TGCGCCAGCAGCGCGGGGTTCGGAGACGCTGAAGCTTTCTTT